The TCR beta chain described here comes from a study of shared clonotypes between healthy human individuals. Study-level results: An anticipated effect of sequencing depth on clonotype sharing among donors was recognized.

The repertoire was sequenced with immunoSEQ multiplex PCR; TCRdb's copy has only in-frame clones and lacks some. The repertoire holds fewer than 1.8 million clones, about 98.5% seen once, with about 0.35% in the top ten. Germline V lookup: CDR1 LNHDA, CDR2 SQIVND (reference sequence). The CDR3 is 14 amino acids. The ends lost 5 bases at V and 2 bases at J; junction bases unmatched: 5. About this clone itself: Its antigen is as yet unknown. Other nucleotide sequences in the sample specify the same CDR3.

The sequencing input was naive CD4+ T cells sorted from blood. Subset reported: CD45RA+ positively selected. This sequence was found in a man aged 25-45 years in good health. V is TRBV19 and J is TRBJ2-7, with 8 bases fitting TRBD1. CDR3 region: CASSPGTGPYEQYF. Written as DNA, the CDR3 is TGTGCCAGTAGTCCCGGGACAGGTCCCTACGAGCAGTACTTC.